This T cell receptor beta chain comes out of a study of blood T cell repertoires in COVID-19. For the study at large: The United States, Italy and Spain supplied acute and convalescent COVID-19 samples.

In the authors' workflow: Using reference gene primer amplification, nucleated cell counts were estimated. The method was immunoSEQ multiplex PCR; TCRdb's version includes in-frame clones alone and lacks a portion of them. The D gene and trimming were derived from the DNA, and the V and J assignments and clone size from that table. The table shows 200,000 to 250,000 clones, with about nine tenths occurring only once. This CDR3 region has 16 residues. Germline V gene sequence: CDR1 MNHEY, CDR2 SMNVEV (reference sequence). Trimming cost V 8 bases and J 3 bases, with 19 bases left between them. Each participant's cohort was designated according to participant-reported clinical history.

This sequence joins TRBV27 and TRBJ2-2; unclear D gene. The receptor was derived from a woman aged 40-49 years with acute COVID-19. The sample was PBMCs or T cells enriched from blood (not recorded which). The CDR3 sequence: CASGAGTPLYTGELFF. In DNA, the CDR3 is TGTGCCAGCGGTGCAGGAACCCCCCTTTACACCGGGGAGCTGTTTTTT.